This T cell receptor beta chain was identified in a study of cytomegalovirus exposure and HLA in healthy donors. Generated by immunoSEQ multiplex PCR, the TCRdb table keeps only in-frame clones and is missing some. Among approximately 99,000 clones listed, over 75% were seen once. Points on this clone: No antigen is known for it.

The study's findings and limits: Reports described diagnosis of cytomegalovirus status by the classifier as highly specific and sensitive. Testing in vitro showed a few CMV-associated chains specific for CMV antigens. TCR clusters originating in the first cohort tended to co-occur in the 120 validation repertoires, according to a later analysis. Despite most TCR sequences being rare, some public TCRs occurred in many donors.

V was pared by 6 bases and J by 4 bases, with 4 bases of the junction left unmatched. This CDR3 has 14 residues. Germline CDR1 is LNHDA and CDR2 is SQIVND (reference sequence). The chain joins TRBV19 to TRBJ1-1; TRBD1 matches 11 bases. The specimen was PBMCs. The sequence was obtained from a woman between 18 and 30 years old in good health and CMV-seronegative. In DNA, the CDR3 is TGTGCCAGTAGGGACAGGGGGCAAGGCACTGAAGCTTTCTTT. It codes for CASRDRGQGTEAFF.